This is a list of T cell receptor beta chains from one sample in a study of T cells after posttransplantation cyclophosphamide. Libraries were prepared by immunoSEQ multiplex PCR; TCRdb keeps only in-frame clonotypes and omits some of them. The sample yields more than 40,000 clones, without any singletons. Sequenced: PBMCs. The receptors shown here come from a middle-aged man in good health, CMV-negative, and a related stem cell transplant donor. Both conserved end residues are trimmed from each CDR3. Expanded clones get a size class; other rows say once, few or many, or leave the size out.

clone_size	cdr3_length	v_call	cdr3_aa
many	14	TRBV28	ASSLERLPSNQPQH
NA	12	TRBV6-6	ASSRGRSNQPQH
many	14	TRBV4-2	ASSQVGGDPLYEQY
many	13	TRBV11-2	ASSLTSGYTDTQY
many	16	TRBV6-4	ASRITPGQDSGANVLT
many	14	TRBV7-3	ASSFSEGVGYNEQF
many	13	TRBV19	ASSTPGLATGELF
many	13	TRBV27	ASIPPGGETDTQY
many	14	TRBV30	AWTGGRTSGSYEQY
many	10	TRBV28	ATARGPYEQY
many	8	TRBV2	ASSDREQF
many	11	TRBV27	ASSLAENTEAF
many	12	TRBV7-3	ASGRGRAGDTQY
many	11	TRBV6-1	ASRGLGTDTQY
many	12	TRBV28	ASSGGGGDYGYT
many	16	TRBV11-2	ASSFNPGTGWNTGELF
many	11	TRBV19	ASSRQGNTEAF
many	15	TRBV11-2	ASSSLIAFSSYNEQF
many	12	TRBV4-1	ASSQEASIYEQY
many	12	TRBV2	ASSDKTGDQPQH
many	14	TRBV4-1	ASSTSGTRGPNEQF
many	14	TRBV28	ASSPWAGGGYQPQH
few	12	TRBV28	ASSSSGSSLEQY
many	12	TRBV4-1	ASSQDRGTYGYT
many	11	TRBV30	AWARGRDNGYT
many	13	TRBV10-3	AIRQPGTENEKLF
many	14	TRBV5-5	ASRNRGLAGTDTQY
many	11	TRBV7-3	ASSSTGDYEQF
many	11	TRBV30	AWSGQGTDTQY
many	9	TRBV27	ASSFGHEAF
many	13	TRBV9	ASSVSSGLSYGYT
many	12	TRBV5-4	ASSLAPTNHEQY
many	11	TRBV7-8	ASSLGRSYEQY
many	11	TRBV6-6	ASSQGYDTEAF
many	12	TRBV9	ASSARLAGGEQY
many	11	TRBV5-1	ASSLAPRGTQY
many	11	TRBV27	ASSFDRVREQY
NA	13	TRBV4-2	ASSLTTGASYEQY
many	13	TRBV4-1	ASSRRTGSHNEQF
many	12	TRBV29-1	SVVGQGGPGELF
many	13	TRBV28	ASSFLVRGLGGYT
many	12	TRBV5-6	ASSLGQGLQPQH
many	14	TRBV19	ASSIAGQRRNYGYT
many	13	TRBV5-6	ASSFRTLLYYEQY
many	12	TRBV28	ASSTPTGGHGYT
NA	15	TRBV18	ASSPRTGGEVDSPLH
many	11	TRBV19	ASSEQGGYEQY
many	13	TRBV7-9	ASSLSRTSGNEQF
many	12	TRBV7-9	ASSAGQLNEKLF
many	11	TRBV2	ASIRTGAGELF
many	13	TRBV6-5	ASSYSAGPNQPQH
many	14	TRBV2	ASSSTTGTGNNEQF
many	12	TRBV4-2	ASSQGTSGHEQF
many	14	TRBV2	ASSRGTGHSNQPQH
many	14	TRBV7-2	ASSADNRGSNQPQH
many	13	TRBV9	ASSAPGTGVREQY
many	13	TRBV9	ASSPQGDSNQPQH
many	14	TRBV7-8	ASSQVGTSSYNEQF
many	13	TRBV4-1	ASSQEYAGAPEQF